This T cell receptor (beta chain) emerged from a study of T cell changes during pregnancy in multiple sclerosis. The germline V gene has CDR1 MDHEN and CDR2 SYDVKM. V was trimmed by 2 bases and J by 2 bases, leaving 10 bases between them. The CDR3 length is 14 residues. Assay used: immunoSEQ multiplex PCR; TCRdb lists only in-frame clones, some missing. This sample has about 47,000 clones, with almost 95% found just once. The receptor's source is a female donor with multiple sclerosis, enrolled in a pregnancy study. The chain combines TRBV28 with TRBJ2-7; D is possibly TRBD1 (6 bases). The sequenced sample was peripheral blood, obtained in the third trimester of pregnancy. In DNA form, the CDR3 reads TGTGCCAGCAGTTTAAGCAGGGGCGCCTACGAGCAGTACTTC. Translation gives CASSLSRGAYEQYF.